This entry lists 13 T cell receptor beta chains sequenced from one sample in a study of blood T cells in healthy people across ages. A sample-barcoded 5' primer and a J-beta primer mix were used in a second PCR of roughly 7 to 12 cycles. TCRdb processed the 5' RACE reads anew with MiXCR; each CDR3 protein has one entry. The top ten clones hold about 7.7% of a sample with roughly 1,700,000 distinct CDR3 sequences, approximately 28% of them seen once. The sequenced sample was blood. Every receptor here comes from a woman in her 30s in good health.

This clonotype occurred a few times. A much larger clone differs from this one at a single base, so this may be a read error. The chain carries TRBV4-3 and TRBJ2-1; 7 bases are a match to TRBD2. J lost 13 bases, V lost 0 bases, and 6 bases had no gene match. The CDR3 has 13 amino acids. Per the germline V gene, CDR1 is LGHNA and CDR2 is YSLEER. The CDR3 sequence: CASSQDLRETQFF. In DNA form, the CDR3 reads TGCGCCAGCAGCCAAGATTTGCGGGAGACCCAGTTCTTC.

V is TRBV24-1 and J is TRBJ2-1; 11 bases are a match to TRBD2. This CDR3 contains 14 residues. Germline CDR1 is KGHDR and CDR2 is SFDVKD. Losses at the gene ends were 5 bases for V and 6 bases for J; bases not matched to a gene: 2. DNA of the CDR3: TGTGCCACCAGTGCCACTAGCGGGAGCAATGAGCAGTTCTTC. The encoded protein is CATSATSGSNEQFF.

This clonotype came up many times. This chain links TRBV18 with TRBJ2-3; 8 bases agree with TRBD2. The V and J ends lost 8 bases and 6 bases, in that order; junction bases with no gene match: 10. The CDR3 is 14 amino acids. CDR1 and CDR2 (germline): KGHSH, LQKENI. CDR3 protein: CASSPGGGGDTQYF. The CDR3 DNA sequence: TGTGCCAGCAGCCCCGGGGGGGGAGGGGATACGCAGTATTTT. The whole variable domain, remainder taken from reference TRBV18 and TRBJ2-3, is NAGVMQNPRHLVRRRGQEARLRCSPMKGHSHVYWYRQLPEEGLKFMVYLQKENIIDESGMPKERFSAEFPKEGPSILRIQQVVRGDSAAYFCASSPGGGGDTQYFGPGTRLTVL.

This clonotype was recorded once. One base away lies a much larger clone, so this may be a sequencing read error. J is TRBJ2-3 and V is TRBV7-3; TRBD2 matches at 7 bases. The V segment lost 1 base and the J segment 1 base; nucleotides outside the gene matches: 2. CDR1 and CDR2 (germline): SGHTA, FQGTGA. CDR3 length equals 15 residues. Here the CDR3 DNA reads TGTGCCAGCAGCTTAAATCTAGCGGGCACAGATACGCAGTATTTT. It is translated as CASSLNLAGTDTQYF.

The gene calls are TRBV20-1 and TRBJ1-1; 9 bases are a match to TRBD1. This CDR3 is 16 amino acids long. The germline V gene has CDR1 DFQATT and CDR2 SNEGSKA (reference sequence). Germline trimming cut 0 bases from V and 7 bases from J; bases unmatched to any gene: 12. Here the CDR3 DNA reads TGCAGTGCTAGAGATCGTTCACAGGGGGCCTCGGGTGAAGCTTTCTTT. It specifies CSARDRSQGASGEAFF.

As DNA, the CDR3 is TGCGCCAGCAGCTGGGAGCCAGGACACCAGCCCCAGCATTTT. It is translated as CASSWEPGHQPQHF. The chain carries TRBV5-1 and TRBJ1-5; tentative D call: TRBD1 (5 bases). The V gene's germline CDR1 is SGHRS and CDR2 YFSETQ. The CDR3 runs to 14 residues. The V end lost 3 bases, the J end lost 7 bases, and 14 bases lay between the germline ends. The full variable domain, its missing parts supplied by reference TRBV5-1 and TRBJ1-5, is KAGVTQTPRYLIKTRGQQVTLSCSPISGHRSVSWYQQTPGQGLQFLFEYFSETQRNKGNFPGRFSGRQFSNSRSEMNVSTLELGDSALYLCASSWEPGHQPQHFGDGTRLSIL.

This clonotype was picked up a small number of times. The chain employs TRBV5-1 and TRBJ2-7; D might be TRBD1 or TRBD2, each matching 5 bases. V lost 0 bases, J lost 2 bases, and 15 bases lay in between. Germline V gene data show CDR1 as SGHRS and CDR2 as YFSETQ. The CDR3 runs to 16 residues. The DNA for the CDR3 is TGCGCCAGCAGCTTGGCACGTCCTAGAGGGGCCTACGAGCAGTACTTC. It specifies CASSLARPRGAYEQYF.

This clonotype was observed a handful of times. V usage is TRBV12-3 or TRBV12-4 and J usage is TRBJ1-2, with unresolved D. The CDR3 sequence is 13 residues long. Trimming cost V 3 bases and J 7 bases, with 12 bases left between them. The CDR3 nucleotides read TGTGCCAGCAGTTTGAGGCAGGATGCTGGCTACACCTTC. Its translation is CASSLRQDAGYTF.

This clonotype was recorded at least ten times. The V gene is TRBV7-2, the J gene TRBJ2-5; D perhaps matches TRBD1 (6 bases). V lost 5 bases and J lost 2, with 12 bases in between. Germline CDR1 SGHTA, CDR2 FQGNSA. This CDR3 has 14 amino acids. The chain's CDR3 is CASSLQGIQETQYF. DNA of the CDR3: TGTGCCAGCAGCCTCCAGGGGATTCAAGAGACCCAGTACTTC.

There are a few counts of this clonotype. The gene calls are TRBV6-1 and TRBJ1-5; 7 bases map to TRBD1. With 3 bases clipped from V and 0 bases from J, the junction kept 5 bases outside the gene matches. Germline lookup yields CDR1 MNHNS and CDR2 SASEGT. The CDR3 is made up of 16 amino acids. The CDR3 DNA is TGTGCCAGCAGTGACCACAGGGGTTTTAGCAATCAGCCCCAGCATTTT. Its protein is CASSDHRGFSNQPQHF.

This clonotype has at least ten counts. The CDR3, as DNA: TGTGCCAGAAAAGTGGGCCAAGGAGAGACCCAGTACTTC. Its translation is CARKVGQGETQYF. This chain uses TRBV7-2 with TRBJ2-5; D is unresolved. V lost 9 bases, J lost 4 bases, and 15 bases lay in between. The CDR3 consists of 13 residues. Germline values: CDR1 SGHTA, CDR2 FQGNSA. The full variable domain, its missing parts supplied by reference TRBV7-2 and TRBJ2-5, is GAGVSQSPSNKVTEKGKDVELRCDPISGHTALYWYRQSLGQGLEFLIYFQGNSAPDKSGLPSDRFSAERTGGSVSTLTIQRTQQEDSAVYLCARKVGQGETQYFGPGTRLLVL.

This clonotype has just a few counts. This rearrangement joins TRBV12-3 or TRBV12-4 to TRBJ1-1; TRBD1 matches 7 bases. The CDR3 has 14 residues. V was pared by 7 bases and J by 4 bases, with 9 bases of the junction left unmatched. The CDR3 bases are TGTGCCAGCATCATGCAGACAGGGACCACTGAAGCTTTCTTT. Protein sequence: CASIMQTGTTEAFF.

This clonotype was observed a handful of times. V gene TRBV7-3 combines with J gene TRBJ2-1; D is unclear. V lost 5 bases and J lost 0, with 11 bases in between. Per the germline V gene, CDR1 is SGHTA and CDR2 is FQGTGA. The CDR3 runs to 15 residues. CDR3 in DNA: TGTGCCAGCAGCCCCGCCCGGGTCTCCTACAATGAGCAGTTCTTC. This encodes CASSPARVSYNEQFF.